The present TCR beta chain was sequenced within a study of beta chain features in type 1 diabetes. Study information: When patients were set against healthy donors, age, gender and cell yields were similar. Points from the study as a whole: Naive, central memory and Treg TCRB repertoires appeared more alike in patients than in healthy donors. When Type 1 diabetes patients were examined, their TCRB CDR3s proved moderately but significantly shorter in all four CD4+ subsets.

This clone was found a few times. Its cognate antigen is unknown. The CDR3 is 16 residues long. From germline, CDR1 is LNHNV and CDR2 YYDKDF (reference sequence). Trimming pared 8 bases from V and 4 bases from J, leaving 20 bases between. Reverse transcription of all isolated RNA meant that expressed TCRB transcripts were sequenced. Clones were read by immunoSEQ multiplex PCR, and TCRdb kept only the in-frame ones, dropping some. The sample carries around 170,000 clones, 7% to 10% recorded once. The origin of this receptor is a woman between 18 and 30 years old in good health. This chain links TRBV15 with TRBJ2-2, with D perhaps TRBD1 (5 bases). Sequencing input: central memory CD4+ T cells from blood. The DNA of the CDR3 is TGTGCCACCCGTAAAGGGGCAGGCGTATTCACCGGGGAGCTGTTTTTT. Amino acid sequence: CATRKGAGVFTGELFF. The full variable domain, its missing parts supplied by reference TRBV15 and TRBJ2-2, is DAMVIQNPRYQVTQFGKPVTLSCSQTLNHNVMYWYQQKSSQAPKLLFHYYDKDFNNEADTPDNFQSRRPNTSFCFLDIRSPGLGDTAMYLCATRKGAGVFTGELFFGEGSRLTVL.